This T cell receptor beta chain was identified during a study of glioma-infiltrating T cells. Points on this clonotype: Its antigen is not identified.

Germline assignment: CDR1 SQVTM and CDR2 ANQGSEA. V lost 4 bases to trimming and J lost 4 bases, with 11 bases between them. The CDR3 covers 13 residues. Amplification of TCR alpha and beta CDR3 regions from RNA used iRepertoire nested multiplex PCR. One-step reverse transcription and amplification started from approximately 100-400 ng of tissue mRNA or PBMC total RNA. MiXCR, applied by TCRdb to the multiplex PCR reads, yields one record per CDR3 protein. The sample lists roughly 120,000 distinct CDR3 sequences; roughly 25% were seen once. Overall study results and limits: Non-neoplastic patients had below-expected tissue-blood divergence, while all gliomas exceeded expectation. CDR3 overlap between tissue and blood was very small.

The chain is built from TRBV29-1 and TRBJ1-3; no clear D. The sequence derives from a human donor with low-grade glioma or glioblastoma, undergoing nonglioma brain surgery, or in good health (not recorded which). The sequenced material came from glioma tissue, nonneoplastic brain tissue, or PBMCs (not recorded which). DNA of the CDR3: TGCAGCGTTGTTTGGGAGTTGGGAAACACCATATATTTT. Translation: CSVVWELGNTIYF.